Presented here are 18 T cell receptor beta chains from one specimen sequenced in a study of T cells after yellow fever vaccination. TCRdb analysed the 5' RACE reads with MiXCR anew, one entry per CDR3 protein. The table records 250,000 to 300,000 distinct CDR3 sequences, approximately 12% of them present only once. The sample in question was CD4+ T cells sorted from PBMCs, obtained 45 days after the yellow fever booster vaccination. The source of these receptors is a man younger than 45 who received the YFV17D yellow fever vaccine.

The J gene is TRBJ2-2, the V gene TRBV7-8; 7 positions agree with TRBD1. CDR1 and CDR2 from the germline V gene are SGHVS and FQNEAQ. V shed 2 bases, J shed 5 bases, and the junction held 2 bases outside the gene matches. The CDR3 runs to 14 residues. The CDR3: CASSLPGGTGELFF. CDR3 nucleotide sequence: TGTGCCAGCAGCTTACCAGGGGGTACCGGGGAGCTGTTTTTT.

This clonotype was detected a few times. The CDR3 region has the DNA TGCAGTGTAAGAGCGGGAGGGAGGACCGGGGAGCTGTTTTTT. It codes for CSVRAGGRTGELFF. This rearrangement joins TRBV20-1 to TRBJ2-2, with 10 nucleotides matching TRBD2. V lost 7 bases and J lost 5; bases outside the gene matches: 7. Germline V gene sequence: CDR1 DFQATT, CDR2 SNEGSKA (reference sequence). The CDR3 spans 14 residues.

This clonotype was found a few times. DNA for the CDR3: TGTGCCAGCAGGCGGAGTGAGCGGGAGGAGGACTACACCGGGGAGCTGTTTTTT. Amino acid sequence: CASRRSEREEDYTGELFF. This chain connects TRBV28 to TRBJ2-2; 9 bases map to TRBD2. The CDR3 sequence is 18 residues long. CDR1 is MDHEN, CDR2 SYDVKM, per germline. J gave up 3 bases and V 6 bases, and 14 bases lay outside the gene matches. Supplemented by reference TRBV28 and TRBJ2-2, the full variable domain reads DVKVTQSSRYLVKRTGEKVFLECVQDMDHENMFWYRQDPGLGLRLIYFSYDVKMKEKGDIPEGYSVSREKKERFSLILESASTNQTSMYLCASRRSEREEDYTGELFFGEGSRLTVL.

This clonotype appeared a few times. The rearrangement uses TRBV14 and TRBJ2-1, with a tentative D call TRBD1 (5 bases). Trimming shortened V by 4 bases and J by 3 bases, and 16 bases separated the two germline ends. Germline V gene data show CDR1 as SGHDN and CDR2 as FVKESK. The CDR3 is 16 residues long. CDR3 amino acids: CASSRLGVGFYNEQFF. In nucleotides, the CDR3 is TGTGCCAGCAGCCGCCTAGGGGTGGGGTTCTACAATGAGCAGTTCTTC.

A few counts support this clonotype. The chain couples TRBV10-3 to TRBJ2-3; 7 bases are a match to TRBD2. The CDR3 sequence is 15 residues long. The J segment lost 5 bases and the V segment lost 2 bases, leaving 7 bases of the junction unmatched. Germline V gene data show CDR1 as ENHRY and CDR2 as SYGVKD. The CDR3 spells CAISEGASGGDTQYF. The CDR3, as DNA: TGTGCCATCAGTGAGGGTGCTAGCGGAGGAGATACGCAGTATTTT.

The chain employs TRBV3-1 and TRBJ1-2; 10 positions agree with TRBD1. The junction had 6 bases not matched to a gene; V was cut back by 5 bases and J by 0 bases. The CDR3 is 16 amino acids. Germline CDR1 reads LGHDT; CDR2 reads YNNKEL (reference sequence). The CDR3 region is CASSIMTGGANYGYTF. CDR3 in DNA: TGTGCCAGCAGCATCATGACAGGGGGCGCTAACTATGGCTACACCTTC. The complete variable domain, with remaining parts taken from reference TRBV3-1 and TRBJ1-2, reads DTAVSQTPKYLVTQMGNDKSIKCEQNLGHDTMYWYKQDSKKFLKIMFSYNNKELIINETVPNRFSPKSPDKAHLNLHINSLELGDSAVYFCASSIMTGGANYGYTFGSGTRLTVV.

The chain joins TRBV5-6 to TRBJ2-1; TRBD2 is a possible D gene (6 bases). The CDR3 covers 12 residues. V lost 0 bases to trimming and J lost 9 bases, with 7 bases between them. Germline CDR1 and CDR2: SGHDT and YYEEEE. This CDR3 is CASSLAGVEQFF. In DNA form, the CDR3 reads TGTGCCAGCAGCTTGGCGGGGGTTGAGCAGTTCTTC. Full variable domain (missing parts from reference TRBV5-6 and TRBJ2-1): DAGVTQSPTHLIKTRGQQVTLRCSPKSGHDTVSWYQQALGQGPQFIFQYYEEEERQRGNFPDRFSGHQFPNYSSELNVNALLLGDSALYLCASSLAGVEQFFGPGTRLTVL.

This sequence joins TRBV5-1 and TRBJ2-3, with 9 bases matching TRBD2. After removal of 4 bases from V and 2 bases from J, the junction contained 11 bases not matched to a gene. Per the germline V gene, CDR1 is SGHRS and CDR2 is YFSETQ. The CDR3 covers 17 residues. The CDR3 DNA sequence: TGCGCCAGCAGCGTAGGTGGGACTAGCAGGGACACAGATACGCAGTATTTT. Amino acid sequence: CASSVGGTSRDTDTQYF.

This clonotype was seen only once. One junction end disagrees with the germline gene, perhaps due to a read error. CDR3 residues: CASSDLAGPSVEKYF. CDR3 bases: TGTGCCAGCAGCGATCTCGCCGGACCCTCGGTCGAGAAGTACTTC. The V and J genes are TRBV28 and TRBJ2-7, with D unresolved. CDR1 is MDHEN and CDR2 is SYDVKM in the germline V gene. The CDR3 runs 15 residues.

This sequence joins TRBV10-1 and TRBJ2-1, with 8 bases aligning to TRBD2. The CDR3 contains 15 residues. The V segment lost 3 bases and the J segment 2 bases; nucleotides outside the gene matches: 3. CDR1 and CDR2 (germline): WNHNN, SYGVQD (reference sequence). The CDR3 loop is CASSETSGPYNEQFF. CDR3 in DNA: TGCGCCAGCAGTGAAACTAGCGGACCCTACAATGAGCAGTTCTTC.

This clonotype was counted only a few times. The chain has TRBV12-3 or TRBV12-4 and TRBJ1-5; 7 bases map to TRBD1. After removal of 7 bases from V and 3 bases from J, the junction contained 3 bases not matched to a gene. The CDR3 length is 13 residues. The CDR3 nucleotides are TGTGCCAGCAATGACAGGGCCAATCAGCCCCAGCATTTT. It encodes CASNDRANQPQHF.

The CDR3 loop reads CASSVIGGRNEQFF. The CDR3 bases are TGTGCCAGCAGCGTAATCGGGGGGCGAAATGAGCAGTTCTTC. This rearrangement joins TRBV9 to TRBJ2-1; tentatively, D is TRBD2 (7 bases). Germline V gene data show CDR1 as SGDLS and CDR2 as YYNGEE. The CDR3 contains 14 residues. V dropped 1 base and J dropped 7 bases, with 12 bases sitting between them.

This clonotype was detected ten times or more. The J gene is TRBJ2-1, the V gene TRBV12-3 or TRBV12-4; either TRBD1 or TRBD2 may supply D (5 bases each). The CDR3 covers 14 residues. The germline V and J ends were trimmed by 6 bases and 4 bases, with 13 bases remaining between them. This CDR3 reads CASSKGPTYNEQFF. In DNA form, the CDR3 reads TGTGCCAGCAGCAAGGGACCTACGTACAATGAGCAGTTCTTC.

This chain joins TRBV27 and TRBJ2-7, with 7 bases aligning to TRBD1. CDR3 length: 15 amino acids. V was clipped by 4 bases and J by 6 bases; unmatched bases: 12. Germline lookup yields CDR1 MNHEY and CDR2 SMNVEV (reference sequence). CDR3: CASSSAPGQDPEQYF. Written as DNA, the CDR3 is TGTGCCAGCAGTTCCGCTCCCGGACAGGACCCCGAGCAGTACTTC.

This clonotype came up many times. CDR3 DNA: TGCGCCAGCAGCAGCGGGACGGCAGATACGCAGTATTTT. This translates into CASSSGTADTQYF. The V call is TRBV4-3, the J call TRBJ2-3; 7 bases align to TRBD2. The length of the CDR3 is 13 residues. J was trimmed by 4 bases and V by 5 bases; bases with no gene match: 3. Germline CDR1 LGHNA, CDR2 YSLEER.

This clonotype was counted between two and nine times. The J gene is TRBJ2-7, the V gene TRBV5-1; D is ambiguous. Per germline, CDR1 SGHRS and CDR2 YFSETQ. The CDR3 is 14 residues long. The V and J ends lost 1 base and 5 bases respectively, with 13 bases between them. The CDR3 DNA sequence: TGCGCCAGCAGCTTGTTGGTGAACAAGGACGAGCAGTACTTC. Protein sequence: CASSLLVNKDEQYF. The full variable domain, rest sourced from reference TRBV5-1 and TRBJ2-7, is KAGVTQTPRYLIKTRGQQVTLSCSPISGHRSVSWYQQTPGQGLQFLFEYFSETQRNKGNFPGRFSGRQFSNSRSEMNVSTLELGDSALYLCASSLLVNKDEQYFGPGTRLTVT.

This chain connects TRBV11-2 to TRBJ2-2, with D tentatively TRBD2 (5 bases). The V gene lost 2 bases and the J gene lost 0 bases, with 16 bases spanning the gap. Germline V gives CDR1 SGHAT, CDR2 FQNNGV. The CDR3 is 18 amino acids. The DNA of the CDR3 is TGTGCCAGCAGCTTATTTCCAGCGGTATCCTCGAACACCGGGGAGCTGTTTTTT. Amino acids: CASSLFPAVSSNTGELFF.

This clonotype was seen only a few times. For the CDR3, the DNA is TGTGCCAGCAGCTTCCCTCTAGCGGGAGTTAGTGAGACCCAGTACTTC. This codes for CASSFPLAGVSETQYF. The gene calls are TRBV5-5 and TRBJ2-5; 10 bases line up with TRBD2. This CDR3 is built from 16 residues. Germline V lookup: CDR1 SGHKS, CDR2 YYEKEE (reference sequence). Losses at the gene ends were 2 bases for V and 5 bases for J; bases not matched to a gene: 9.